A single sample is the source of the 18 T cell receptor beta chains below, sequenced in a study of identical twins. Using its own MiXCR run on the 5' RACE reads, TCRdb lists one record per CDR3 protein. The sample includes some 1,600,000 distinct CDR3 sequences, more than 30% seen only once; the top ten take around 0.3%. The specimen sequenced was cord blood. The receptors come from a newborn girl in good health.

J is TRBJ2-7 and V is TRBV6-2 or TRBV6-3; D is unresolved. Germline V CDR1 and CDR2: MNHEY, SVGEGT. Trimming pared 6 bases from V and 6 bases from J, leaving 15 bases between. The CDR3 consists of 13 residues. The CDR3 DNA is TGTGCCAGCAGCCAAAGTCCAGCCCCCGAGCAGTACTTC. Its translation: CASSQSPAPEQYF.

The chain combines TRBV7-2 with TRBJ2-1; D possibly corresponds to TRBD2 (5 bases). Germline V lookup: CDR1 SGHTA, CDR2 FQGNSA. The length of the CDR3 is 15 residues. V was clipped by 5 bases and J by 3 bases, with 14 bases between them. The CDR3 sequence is CASSPLLLGYNEQFF. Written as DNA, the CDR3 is TGTGCCAGCAGCCCTCTCCTACTAGGCTACAATGAGCAGTTCTTC.

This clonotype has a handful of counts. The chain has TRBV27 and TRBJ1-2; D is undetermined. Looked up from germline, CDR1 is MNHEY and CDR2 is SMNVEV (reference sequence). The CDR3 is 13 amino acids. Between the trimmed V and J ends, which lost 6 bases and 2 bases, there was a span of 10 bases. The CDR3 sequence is CASRGRENYGYTF. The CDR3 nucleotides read TGTGCCAGCAGGGGGAGGGAGAACTATGGCTACACCTTC.

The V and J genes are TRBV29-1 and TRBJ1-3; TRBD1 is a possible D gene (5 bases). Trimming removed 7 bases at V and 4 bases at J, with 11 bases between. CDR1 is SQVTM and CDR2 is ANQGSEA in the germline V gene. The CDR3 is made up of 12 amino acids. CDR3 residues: CSAAGRGNTIYF. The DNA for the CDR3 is TGCAGCGCAGCGGGACGGGGAAACACCATATATTTT.

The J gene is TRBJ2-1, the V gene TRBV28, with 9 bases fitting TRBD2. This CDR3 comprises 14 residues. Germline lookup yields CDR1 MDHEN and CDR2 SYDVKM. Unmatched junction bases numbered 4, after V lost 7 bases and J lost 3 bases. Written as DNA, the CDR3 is TGTGCCAGCACCGGGACTAGCTTCTACAATGAGCAGTTCTTC. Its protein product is CASTGTSFYNEQFF.

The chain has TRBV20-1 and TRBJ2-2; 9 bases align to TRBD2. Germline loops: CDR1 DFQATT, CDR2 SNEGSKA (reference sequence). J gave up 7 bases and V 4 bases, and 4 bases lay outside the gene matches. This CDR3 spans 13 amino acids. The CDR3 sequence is CSAMGLAGGELFF. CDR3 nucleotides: TGCAGTGCTATGGGACTAGCAGGCGGGGAGCTGTTTTTT.

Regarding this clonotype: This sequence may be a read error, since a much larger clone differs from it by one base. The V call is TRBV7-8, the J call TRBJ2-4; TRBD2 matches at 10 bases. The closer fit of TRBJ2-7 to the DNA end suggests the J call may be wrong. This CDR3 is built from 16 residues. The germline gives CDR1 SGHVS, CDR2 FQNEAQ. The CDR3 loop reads CAGSRDSGRLLNEQYF. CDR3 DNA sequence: TGTGCCGGCAGCAGAGATAGCGGGAGGTTACTCAACGAGCAGTACTTC.

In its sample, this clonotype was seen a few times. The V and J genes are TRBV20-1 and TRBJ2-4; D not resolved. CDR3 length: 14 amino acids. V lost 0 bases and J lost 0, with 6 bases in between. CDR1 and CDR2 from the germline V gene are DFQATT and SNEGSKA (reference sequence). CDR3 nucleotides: TGCAGTGCTAGAGAGCATCCAGCCAAAAACATTCAGTACTTC. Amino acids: CSAREHPAKNIQYF.

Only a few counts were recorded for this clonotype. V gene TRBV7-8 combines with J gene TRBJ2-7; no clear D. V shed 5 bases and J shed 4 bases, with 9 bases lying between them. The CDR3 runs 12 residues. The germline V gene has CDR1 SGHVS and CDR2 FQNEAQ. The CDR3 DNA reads TGTGCCAGCAGCCCGAAGACGTACGAGCAGTACTTC. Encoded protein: CASSPKTYEQYF.

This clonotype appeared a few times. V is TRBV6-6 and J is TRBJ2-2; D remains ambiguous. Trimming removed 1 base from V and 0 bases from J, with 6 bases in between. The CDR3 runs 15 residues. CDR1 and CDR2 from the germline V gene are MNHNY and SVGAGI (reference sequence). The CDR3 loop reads CASSYFAANTGELFF. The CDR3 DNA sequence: TGTGCCAGCAGTTACTTTGCGGCGAACACCGGGGAGCTGTTTTTT.

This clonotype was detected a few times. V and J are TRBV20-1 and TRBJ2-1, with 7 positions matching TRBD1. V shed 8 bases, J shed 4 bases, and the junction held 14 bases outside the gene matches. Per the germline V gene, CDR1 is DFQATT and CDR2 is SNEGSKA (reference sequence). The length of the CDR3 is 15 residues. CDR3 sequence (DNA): TGCAGTCCCTACAGCCGGACAGGACATTACAATGAGCAGTTCTTC. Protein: CSPYSRTGHYNEQFF.

The CDR3 spells CASSRTGFPKAFF. The CDR3 bases are TGTGCCAGCAGTAGGACAGGTTTTCCGAAAGCTTTCTTT. This chain connects TRBV6-1 to TRBJ1-1; 7 positions agree with TRBD1. The CDR3 covers 13 residues. V shed 5 bases and J 9 bases; nucleotides not matched to a gene: 9. Per the germline V gene, CDR1 is MNHNS and CDR2 is SASEGT.

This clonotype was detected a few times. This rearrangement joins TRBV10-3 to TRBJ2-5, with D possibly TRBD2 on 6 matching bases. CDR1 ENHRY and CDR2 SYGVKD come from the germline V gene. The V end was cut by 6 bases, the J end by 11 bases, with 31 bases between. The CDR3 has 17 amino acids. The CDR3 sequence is CAIRTPLGGEGNNEQYF. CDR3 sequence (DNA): TGTGCCATCAGGACCCCGCTCGGGGGAGAGGGTAACAATGAGCAGTACTTC.

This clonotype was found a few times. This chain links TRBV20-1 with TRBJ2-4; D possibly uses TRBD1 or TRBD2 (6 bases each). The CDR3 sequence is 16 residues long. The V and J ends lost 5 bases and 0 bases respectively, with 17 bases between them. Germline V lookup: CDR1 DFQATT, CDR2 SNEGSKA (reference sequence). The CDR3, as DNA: TGCAGTGCTCCGATTACAGGGAGGCTAGCCAAAAACATTCAGTACTTC. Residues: CSAPITGRLAKNIQYF.

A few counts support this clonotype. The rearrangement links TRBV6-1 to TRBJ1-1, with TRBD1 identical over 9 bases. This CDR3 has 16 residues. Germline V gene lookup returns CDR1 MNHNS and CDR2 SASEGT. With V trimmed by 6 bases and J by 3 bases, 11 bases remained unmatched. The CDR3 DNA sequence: TGTGCCAGCAGAGGGGTTTGGACAGGGGCCCACACTGAAGCTTTCTTT. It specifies CASRGVWTGAHTEAFF.

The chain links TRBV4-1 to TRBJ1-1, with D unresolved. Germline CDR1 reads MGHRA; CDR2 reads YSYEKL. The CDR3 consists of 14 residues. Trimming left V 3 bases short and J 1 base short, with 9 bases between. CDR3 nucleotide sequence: TGCGCCAGCAGCCACCTCGGGCCGAACACTGAAGCTTTCTTT. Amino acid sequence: CASSHLGPNTEAFF.

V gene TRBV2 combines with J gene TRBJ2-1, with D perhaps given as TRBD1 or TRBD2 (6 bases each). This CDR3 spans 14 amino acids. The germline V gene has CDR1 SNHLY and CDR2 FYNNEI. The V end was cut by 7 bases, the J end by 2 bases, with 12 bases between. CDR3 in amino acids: CASTGALPYNEQFF. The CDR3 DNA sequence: TGTGCCAGCACGGGGGCCCTCCCCTACAATGAGCAGTTCTTC.

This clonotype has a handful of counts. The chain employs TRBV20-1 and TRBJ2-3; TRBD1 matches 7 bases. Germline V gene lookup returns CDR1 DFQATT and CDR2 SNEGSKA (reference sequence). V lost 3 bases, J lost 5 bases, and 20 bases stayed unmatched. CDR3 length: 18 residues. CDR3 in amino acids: CSASRLTQGYRGGDTQYF. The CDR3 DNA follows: TGCAGTGCTAGCCGCCTAACCCAGGGCTACAGGGGTGGAGATACGCAGTATTTT.